These 29 T cell receptor beta chains were all obtained from the same sample, sequenced in a study of cytomegalovirus exposure and HLA in healthy donors. 60 Vbeta and 13 Jbeta primers were used in PCR. Sequencing used immunoSEQ multiplex PCR; TCRdb keeps in-frame clones, though not all of them. The sample holds 90,000 to 100,000 clones, over 60% seen once. The sample was PBMCs. These receptors came from a female donor in good health and CMV-seronegative.

The chain is built from TRBV19 and TRBJ1-2; 10 bases agree with TRBD1. This CDR3 is built from 15 residues. Germline values: CDR1 LNHDA, CDR2 SQIVND (reference sequence). Trimming cost V 5 bases and J 4 bases; bases outside gene matches: 7. CDR3 loop: CASSSPGQGFYGYTF. CDR3 DNA: TGTGCCAGTAGTTCCCCGGGACAGGGGTTCTATGGCTACACCTTC.

This rearrangement joins TRBV4-3 to TRBJ2-7; maybe TRBD2 (6 bases). The germline V gene has CDR1 LGHNA and CDR2 YSLEER. Trimming removed 3 bases at V and 0 bases at J, with 9 bases between. The CDR3 is 14 amino acids. The CDR3 here is CASSQGLASYEQYF. In DNA, the CDR3 is TGCGCCAGCAGCCAGGGACTGGCCTCCTACGAGCAGTACTTC.

This clone was observed a single time. The rearrangement joins TRBV25-1 to TRBJ2-1; the D gene is possibly TRBD2 (5 bases). CDR3 size: 12 residues. Germline V gene lookup returns CDR1 MGHDK and CDR2 SYGVNS. V was pared by 1 base and J by 9 bases, with 7 bases between. The DNA for the CDR3 is TGTGCCAGCAGTGAATTTGGGAGTGAGCAGTTCTTC. The encoded protein is CASSEFGSEQFF.

The chain combines TRBV18 with TRBJ1-2; D uncertain. The CDR3 is made up of 17 amino acids. Germline lookup yields CDR1 KGHSH and CDR2 LQKENI. V shed 3 bases and J shed 0 bases, with 17 bases lying between them. CDR3 sequence: CASSPLLDVGANYGYTF. The CDR3 region has the DNA TGTGCCAGCTCACCGCTCCTAGACGTCGGGGCTAACTATGGCTACACCTTC.

Only a few counts were recorded for this clone. The V call is TRBV5-6, the J call TRBJ1-2, with TRBD1 identical over 9 bases. This CDR3 has 15 residues. The germline V gene has CDR1 SGHDT and CDR2 YYEEEE. With 5 bases clipped from V and 1 base from J, the junction kept 6 bases outside the gene matches. CDR3 nucleotides: TGTGCCAGCAGTCTCTGGGACAGGGATAACTATGGCTACACCTTC. This sequence encodes CASSLWDRDNYGYTF.

This sequence joins TRBV5-1 and TRBJ2-5; TRBD1 might be the D (5 bases). With the DNA end fitting TRBJ2-7 better, the J assignment may be wrong. Germline values: CDR1 SGHRS, CDR2 YFSETQ. CDR3 length: 18 amino acids. CDR3 protein: CASSLPILLTDTSYEQYF. The CDR3 DNA sequence: TGCGCCAGCAGCTTACCAATTCTGTTGACAGACACATCCTACGAGCAGTACTTC.

In this sample, this clone turned up once. The J gene is TRBJ1-1, the V gene TRBV25-1; D is undetermined. V lost 6 bases and J lost 4, with 6 bases in between. This CDR3 is built from 11 residues. Looked up from germline, CDR1 is MGHDK and CDR2 is SYGVNS. CDR3 bases: TGTGCCAGCAGAGAGATCACTGAAGCTTTCTTT. This codes for CASREITEAFF. Drawing the rest from reference TRBV25-1 and TRBJ1-1, the complete variable domain is EADIYQTPRYLVIGTGKKITLECSQTMGHDKMYWYQQDPGMELHLIHYSYGVNSTEKGDLSSESTVSRIRTEHFPLTLESARPSHTSQYLCASREITEAFFGQGTRLTVV.

This clone came up a few times. V gene TRBV5-4 combines with J gene TRBJ2-1, with TRBD2 matching 13 bases. This CDR3 region has 15 residues. Germline V gene lookup returns CDR1 SGHNT and CDR2 YYREEE (reference sequence). With V trimmed by 4 bases and J by 10 bases, 8 bases remained unmatched. The CDR3 DNA reads TGTGCCAGCAGCGAAAGGACTAGCGGGGGATGGGAGCAGTTCTTC. Its protein product is CASSERTSGGWEQFF.

This chain links TRBV18 with TRBJ1-1, with D possibly matching TRBD1 (5 bases). V was cut by 5 bases and J by 6 bases, with 19 bases left in between. The CDR3 consists of 15 residues. Germline V gives CDR1 KGHSH, CDR2 LQKENI. CDR3 nucleotides: TGTGCCAGCTCAAGTGGGGGGTGGGAAGGCGCTGAAGCTTTCTTT. Translated: CASSSGGWEGAEAFF.

V is TRBV19 and J is TRBJ2-2; 10 bases align to TRBD2. Germline assignment: CDR1 LNHDA and CDR2 SQIVND (reference sequence). Germline trimming cut 3 bases from V and 4 bases from J; bases unmatched to any gene: 5. The CDR3 is made up of 16 amino acids. The CDR3 sequence: CASSILAGVGTGELFF. The CDR3 DNA reads as TGTGCCAGTAGTATCCTAGCGGGAGTCGGCACCGGGGAGCTGTTTTTT.

The chain combines TRBV28 with TRBJ1-1, with TRBD1 identical over 8 bases. This CDR3 spans 11 amino acids. Germline V CDR1 and CDR2: MDHEN, SYDVKM. The trim removed 6 bases at V and 10 bases at J, leaving 4 bases unmatched. The CDR3 DNA sequence: TGTGCCAGCAGGTCCAGGGGGCTAGCTTTCTTT. Residues: CASRSRGLAFF.

The V and J genes are TRBV5-6 and TRBJ2-4; D might be TRBD1 (6 bases). The germline V and J ends were trimmed by 1 base and 2 bases, with 13 bases remaining between them. The germline V gene has CDR1 SGHDT and CDR2 YYEEEE. This CDR3 spans 16 amino acids. CDR3 region: CASSLRNTGSKNIQYF. CDR3 DNA sequence: TGTGCCAGCAGCTTGCGAAATACAGGGTCCAAAAACATTCAGTACTTC.

This rearrangement joins TRBV11-2 to TRBJ1-1; 8 bases are shared with TRBD1. Trimming at V came to 7 bases and at J to 5 bases, leaving 6 bases not matched to a gene. This CDR3 is built from 13 residues. Germline V gene data show CDR1 as SGHAT and CDR2 as FQNNGV. CDR3: CASTRTGRTEAFF. CDR3 coding DNA: TGTGCCAGCACCAGGACAGGGAGAACTGAAGCTTTCTTT.

The chain recombines TRBV5-1 with TRBJ2-3, with TRBD2 identical over 7 bases. CDR3 length: 15 residues. Trimming at V came to 2 bases and at J to 3 bases, leaving 6 bases not matched to a gene. Germline V lookup: CDR1 SGHRS, CDR2 YFSETQ. The chain's CDR3 is CASSLRRERTDTQYF. In DNA, the CDR3 is TGCGCCAGCAGCTTAAGGCGGGAGAGAACAGATACGCAGTATTTT.

The chain combines TRBV11-2 with TRBJ2-5; TRBD2 matches at 8 bases. This CDR3 region has 15 residues. Germline trimming cut 3 bases from V and 4 bases from J; bases unmatched to any gene: 7. Germline lookup yields CDR1 SGHAT and CDR2 FQNNGV. As DNA, the CDR3 is TGTGCCAGCAGCTTTGTTTCGGGGGGGAGAGAGACCCAGTACTTC. This sequence encodes CASSFVSGGRETQYF.

The chain recombines TRBV10-3 with TRBJ1-2; 10 bases line up with TRBD1. The junction had 16 bases not matched to a gene; V was cut back by 1 base and J by 2 bases. The CDR3 sequence is 20 residues long. Germline loops: CDR1 ENHRY, CDR2 SYGVKD. CDR3 in amino acids: CAISELKPTGGALSNYGYTF. The CDR3 DNA sequence: TGTGCCATCAGTGAGTTAAAACCGACAGGGGGCGCGCTATCCAACTATGGCTACACCTTC.

The chain links TRBV18 to TRBJ2-5; 12 nucleotides agree with TRBD1. Per germline, CDR1 KGHSH and CDR2 LQKENI. The CDR3 consists of 16 residues. J gave up 4 bases and V 6 bases, and 9 bases lay outside the gene matches. The CDR3 DNA reads as TGTGCCAGCTCGACCGGGGGACAGGGGGCCTCAGAGACCCAGTACTTC. Translating it yields CASSTGGQGASETQYF.

The chain joins TRBV6-6 to TRBJ1-1; D remains unclear. Germline V gene sequence: CDR1 MNHNY, CDR2 SVGAGI (reference sequence). The CDR3 has 13 amino acids. Trimming removed 1 base at V and 8 bases at J, with 11 bases between. In nucleotides, the CDR3 is TGTGCCAGCAGTTACTTTGGCGGAGACGAAGCTTTCTTT. Encoded protein: CASSYFGGDEAFF.

The chain recombines TRBV6-5 with TRBJ1-5; D is perhaps TRBD1 (5 bases). This CDR3 spans 14 amino acids. CDR1 and CDR2 (germline): MNHEY, SVGAGI. Trimming pared 2 bases from V and 3 bases from J, leaving 8 bases between. The CDR3 region has the DNA TGTGCCAGCAGTTACGGGGCTTCCAATCAGCCCCAGCATTTT. It is translated as CASSYGASNQPQHF.

The chain uses TRBV27 and TRBJ1-1, with TRBD1 matching over 8 bases. Germline trimming cut 5 bases from V and 3 bases from J; bases unmatched to any gene: 14. The CDR3 is 17 amino acids. Per germline, CDR1 MNHEY and CDR2 SMNVEV (reference sequence). In DNA, the CDR3 is TGTGCCAGCAGTCCCCCCGGGACAGGACGAGGGGACACTGAAGCTTTCTTT. Protein sequence: CASSPPGTGRGDTEAFF.

This clone was detected once. The genes are TRBV19 and TRBJ2-7; the match to TRBD1 covers 7 bases. Germline V gene data show CDR1 as LNHDA and CDR2 as SQIVND (reference sequence). Losses at the gene ends were 3 bases for V and 2 bases for J; bases not matched to a gene: 7. The CDR3 sequence is 15 residues long. CDR3 in DNA: TGTGCCAGTAGTATTGAAGGGACAGTAACCTACGAGCAGTACTTC. Translated, it gives CASSIEGTVTYEQYF. Variable domain in full (rest from reference TRBV19 and TRBJ2-7): DGGITQSPKYLFRKEGQNVTLSCEQNLNHDAMYWYRQDPGQGLRLIYYSQIVNDFQKGDIAEGYSVSREKKESFPLTVTSAQKNPTAFYLCASSIEGTVTYEQYFGPGTRLTVT.

The chain is built from TRBV5-1 and TRBJ1-2, with a weak D call TRBD1 (6 bases). The CDR3 runs to 15 residues. Deletions cut 6 bases from V and 7 bases from J, with 22 bases between. Per the germline V gene, CDR1 is SGHRS and CDR2 is YFSETQ. The CDR3 protein is CASNPVAGGLGGYTF. The CDR3 DNA reads TGCGCCAGCAACCCGGTTGCCGGGGGGCTAGGTGGCTACACCTTC. The full variable domain, completed using reference TRBV5-1 and TRBJ1-2, is KAGVTQTPRYLIKTRGQQVTLSCSPISGHRSVSWYQQTPGQGLQFLFEYFSETQRNKGNFPGRFSGRQFSNSRSEMNVSTLELGDSALYLCASNPVAGGLGGYTFGSGTRLTVV.

This clone was counted a few times. The gene calls are TRBV27 and TRBJ2-7; 10 bases are shared with TRBD2. The CDR3 is 15 residues long. Unmatched junction bases numbered 6, after V lost 4 bases and J lost 3 bases. CDR1 and CDR2 (germline): MNHEY, SMNVEV (reference sequence). CDR3 region: CASSSRLAGFYEQYF. As DNA, the CDR3 is TGTGCCAGCAGTTCGAGACTAGCGGGCTTCTACGAGCAGTACTTC.

J is TRBJ1-6 and V is TRBV5-1; D unresolved. Between the trimmed V and J ends, which lost 0 bases and 7 bases, there was a span of 8 bases. The CDR3 has 14 amino acids. CDR1 is SGHRS and CDR2 is YFSETQ in the germline V gene. CDR3 region: CASSLEGGNSPLHF. The DNA of the CDR3 is TGCGCCAGCAGCTTGGAGGGAGGCAATTCACCCCTCCACTTT. Drawing the rest from reference TRBV5-1 and TRBJ1-6, the complete variable domain is KAGVTQTPRYLIKTRGQQVTLSCSPISGHRSVSWYQQTPGQGLQFLFEYFSETQRNKGNFPGRFSGRQFSNSRSEMNVSTLELGDSALYLCASSLEGGNSPLHFGNGTRLTVT.

The chain couples TRBV11-3 to TRBJ2-1; 12 bases are shared with TRBD2. CDR3 size: 15 residues. Germline V CDR1 and CDR2: SGHNT, YENEEA. V gave up 4 bases and J gave up 7 bases; unmatched junction bases: 5. CDR3 loop: CASSWTSGVGNEQFF. As DNA, the CDR3 is TGTGCCAGCAGCTGGACTAGCGGGGTCGGGAATGAGCAGTTCTTC.

The chain couples TRBV27 to TRBJ1-5, with D unclear. CDR1 and CDR2 (germline): MNHEY, SMNVEV (reference sequence). The CDR3 is 13 residues long. V was trimmed by 5 bases and J by 5 bases, leaving 10 bases between them. CDR3 DNA: TGTGCCAGCAGTCCAGAACTATATCAGCCCCAGCATTTT. This translates into CASSPELYQPQHF.

With regard to this clone: Distinct nucleotide sequences in the sample also encode this CDR3. CDR3 DNA: TGTGCCAGCAGCTTGCCGGATGGACTCTATGGCTACACCTTC. Encoded protein: CASSLPDGLYGYTF. This rearrangement joins TRBV5-6 to TRBJ1-2; D unresolved. V was shortened by 1 base and J by 4 bases, with 11 bases between the two germline ends. Germline CDR1 reads SGHDT; CDR2 reads YYEEEE. This CDR3 is 14 amino acids long.

The J gene is TRBJ1-3, the V gene TRBV11-2; 10 nucleotides agree with TRBD1. Per the germline V gene, CDR1 is SGHAT and CDR2 is FQNNGV. The ends lost 1 base at V and 0 bases at J; junction bases unmatched: 3. The CDR3 is 17 amino acids. The CDR3 loop reads CASSLVGTGDSGNTIYF. The DNA of the CDR3 is TGTGCCAGCAGCTTAGTCGGGACAGGGGACTCTGGAAACACCATATATTTT.

This clone was detected a few times. The chain employs TRBV29-1 and TRBJ2-1; TRBD1 matches 8 bases. The CDR3 covers 16 residues. Germline loops: CDR1 SQVTM, CDR2 ANQGSEA. V dropped 6 bases and J dropped 4; count of bases not matched to a gene: 14. The CDR3 region is CSVRKTQGVLYNEQFF. The CDR3 DNA reads TGCAGCGTACGTAAAACACAGGGGGTTTTGTACAATGAGCAGTTCTTC.